This TCR beta chain stems from a study of beta chain features in type 1 diabetes. This clone was seen a handful of times. Its antigen is unknown. Study observations and caveats: In patients and controls equally, PCR might favor templates that are shorter. In cDNA sequencing, cells with high TCR expression could be over-represented. The naive, central memory and Treg TCRB repertoires of patients appeared to be more similar to one another than those of healthy donors.

Sorted populations all had greater than 98% purity. The germline gives CDR1 MDHEN, CDR2 SYDVKM. V lost 4 bases and J lost 3; bases outside the gene matches: 9. The CDR3 is made up of 16 amino acids. Isolated RNA was reverse transcribed in full, so expressed TCRB transcripts were sequenced. The table came from immunoSEQ multiplex PCR; TCRdb's copy has only in-frame clones and leaves some out. Among 300,000 to 350,000 clones, 7% to 9% were seen once, and the ten largest hold around 0.44%. The TCR sequence derives from a woman under 30 in good health. Sequences were obtained from central memory CD4+ T cells from blood. The V call is TRBV28, the J call TRBJ1-2; 9 bases fit TRBD1. This CDR3 is CASSSPYGTGYYGYTF. The CDR3 DNA is TGTGCCAGCAGTTCACCTTACGGGACAGGGTACTATGGCTACACCTTC.